The rows below give T cell receptor beta chains drawn from one sample of a study of shared clonotypes between healthy human individuals. Data came from immunoSEQ multiplex PCR; TCRdb stores just in-frame clones and leaves some out. The table has over 400,000 clones, 90% to 97% seen once. The sequenced sample was naive CD4+ T cells sorted from blood. All receptors derive from a woman aged 25 to 39 in good health. CDR3s include the opening cysteine and the closing phenylalanine or tryptophan. Fields, in order: CDR3 length, V gene, J gene, clone size, D gene, CDR3 protein, CDR3 DNA. D genes are given only for firm matches. Clone size appears in some rows only: once, few, many, or a class for an expanded clone.

>22|TRBV5-1|TRBJ2-7|once|TRBD2
CASSLSGTSGGPYYLPHYEQYF
TGCGCCAGCAGCTTATCCGGGACTAGCGGGGGACCATACTACCTCCCCCACTACGAGCAGTACTTC
>13|TRBV9|TRBJ1-1|once|-
CASAMVGGTEAFF
TGTGCCAGCGCCATGGTAGGGGGCACTGAAGCTTTCTTT
>13|TRBV10-3|TRBJ1-1|-|-
CATRLRQNTEAFF
TGTGCCACGCGTCTCCGACAGAACACTGAAGCTTTCTTT
>15|TRBV4-2|TRBJ1-1|-|-
CASSPGAGRYTEAFF
TGTGCCAGCAGTCCCGGAGCCGGGAGGTACACTGAAGCTTTCTTT
>11|TRBV5-1|TRBJ2-5|-|-
CASSLSETQYF
TGCGCCAGCAGCTTATCGGAGACCCAGTACTTC
>14|TRBV11-3|TRBJ2-3|-|TRBD2
CASSGGRAEDTQYF
TGTGCCTCCAGTGGCGGGAGGGCCGAAGATACGCAGTATTTT
>14|TRBV13|TRBJ1-2|-|-
CASSQELIAHGYTF
TGTGCCAGCAGCCAGGAACTGATTGCTCATGGCTACACCTTC
>12|TRBV19|TRBJ1-2|-|TRBD1
CASSDRDYGYTF
TGTGCCAGTTCCGACAGGGACTATGGCTACACCTTC
>16|TRBV5-1|TRBJ1-3|once|TRBD1
CASSQGQWTFENTIYF
TGCGCCAGCAGCCAGGGACAGTGGACTTTCGAAAACACCATATATTTT
>15|TRBV6-6|TRBJ1-5|-|-
CASSLTESSNQPQHF
TGTGCCAGCAGTTTGACAGAGTCTAGCAATCAGCCCCAGCATTTT
>15|TRBV5-6|TRBJ2-7|once|-
CASSFERRNLGEQYF
TGTGCCAGCAGCTTTGAAAGGCGAAACTTGGGGGAGCAGTACTTC
>14|TRBV28|TRBJ2-7|-|-
CAVALGNTGYEQYF
TGTGCCGTAGCCCTCGGGAACACGGGCTACGAGCAGTACTTC
>16|TRBV18|TRBJ1-1|-|TRBD1
CASSPRTGGRNTEAFF
TGTGCCAGCTCACCCCGGACAGGGGGCAGGAACACTGAAGCTTTCTTT
>15|TRBV7-9|TRBJ2-7|once|-
CASSLFGAGYGEQYF
TGTGCCAGCAGCCTATTTGGGGCGGGGTATGGCGAGCAGTACTTC
>10|TRBV19|TRBJ2-5|-|-
CASSWETQYF
TGTGCCAGTAGTTGGGAGACCCAGTACTTC
>13|TRBV28|TRBJ1-3|-|-
CASGGGSGNTIYF
TGTGCCAGCGGCGGGGGCTCTGGAAACACCATATATTTT
>13|TRBV5-1|TRBJ1-2|-|-
CASSLQGNYGYTF
TGCGCCAGCAGCTTGCAGGGGAACTATGGCTACACCTTC
>15|TRBV9|TRBJ2-2|-|TRBD1
CASSVEGADTGELFF
TGTGCCAGCAGCGTAGAGGGGGCTGACACCGGGGAGCTGTTTTTT
>15|TRBV5-4|TRBJ2-1|-|TRBD2
CASSLNSGMLNEQFF
TGTGCCAGCAGCTTGAATAGCGGGATGTTAAATGAGCAGTTCTTC
>18|TRBV7-9|TRBJ2-1|-|-
CASSPTFGIVGLRNEQFF
TGTGCCAGCAGCCCCACCTTCGGGATCGTCGGGTTGCGCAATGAGCAGTTCTTC
>13|TRBV21-1|TRBJ2-3|-|-
CASSKMTTDTQYF
TGTGCCAGCAGCAAAATGACGACAGATACGCAGTATTTT
>16|TRBV11-1|TRBJ1-4|-|TRBD1
CASRQGSGTVNEKLFF
TGTGCCAGCAGGCAGGGCTCCGGGACAGTTAATGAAAAACTGTTTTTT
>13|TRBV6-1|TRBJ2-7|-|TRBD1
CASRRDRHYEQYF
TGTGCCAGCCGCCGGGACAGACATTACGAGCAGTACTTC
>16|TRBV6-1|TRBJ1-3|-|-
CASSDWGVHSGNTIYF
TGTGCCAGCAGTGATTGGGGTGTACACTCTGGAAACACCATATATTTT
>14|TRBV18|TRBJ1-1|once|-
CASSPQVSQAEAFF
TGTGCCAGCTCACCACAGGTTAGTCAAGCTGAAGCTTTCTTT
>16|TRBV7-9|TRBJ2-1|-|-
CASSLGSISSYNEQFF
TGTGCCAGCAGCTTGGGGTCCATAAGCTCCTACAATGAGCAGTTCTTC
>14|TRBV4-1|TRBJ2-7|-|-
CASSSPRNTYEQYF
TGCGCCAGCAGCTCTCCGCGGAATACCTACGAGCAGTACTTC
>15|TRBV7-8|TRBJ1-3|-|TRBD1
CASSQGTGAGNTIYF
TGTGCCAGCAGCCAGGGGACAGGGGCTGGAAACACCATATATTTT
>15|TRBV5-1|TRBJ2-7|-|-
CASSLAEQGPNEQYF
TGCGCCAGCAGCTTGGCCGAACAGGGCCCTAACGAGCAGTACTTC
>13|TRBV5-1|TRBJ2-6|-|-
CASLESGANVLTF
TGCGCCAGCTTAGAATCTGGGGCCAACGTCCTGACTTTC
>18|TRBV28|TRBJ2-5|-|TRBD2
CASSLRLAGGPGLKTQYF
TGTGCCAGCAGTTTAAGACTAGCGGGAGGGCCCGGCTTAAAGACCCAGTACTTC
>11|TRBV20-1|TRBJ2-1|-|-
CSAPHFYEQFF
TGCAGTGCTCCCCATTTTTACGAGCAGTTCTTC
>16|TRBV6-5|TRBJ2-1|-|TRBD1
CASSSPPDRDHNEQFF
TGTGCCAGCAGTTCGCCACCGGACAGGGACCACAATGAGCAGTTCTTC
>14|TRBV10-3|TRBJ2-3|-|-
CATEQGTATDTQYF
TGTGCCACCGAGCAGGGGACGGCCACAGATACGCAGTATTTT
>14|TRBV6-6|TRBJ2-2|once|-
CASVGARNTGELFF
TGTGCCAGCGTCGGGGCCCGAAACACCGGGGAGCTGTTTTTT
>15|TRBV19|TRBJ2-1|once|TRBD2
CASSIGTSGLNEQFF
TGTGCCAGTAGTATTGGGACTAGCGGGTTGAATGAGCAGTTCTTC
>15|TRBV7-9|TRBJ2-7|-|-
CASSPGGAGTYEQYF
TGTGCCAGCAGCCCAGGGGGGGCTGGGACCTACGAGCAGTACTTC
>17|TRBV11-1|TRBJ1-1|few|TRBD1
CASSLVGQPRMNTEAFF
TGTGCCAGCAGCTTAGTGGGACAGCCGAGAATGAACACTGAAGCTTTCTTT